This T cell receptor (beta chain) was recorded in a study of blood T cell repertoires in COVID-19. Sequencing was performed with immunoSEQ multiplex PCR; in TCRdb, only in-frame clones are kept and a portion is missing. The sample carries 120,000 or so clones, around four fifths recorded once. V lost 5 bases to trimming and J lost 8 bases, with 21 bases between them. From germline, CDR1 is SGHTA and CDR2 FQGNSA. This CDR3 is built from 16 residues. The sequenced sample was peripheral blood. This TCR was sampled from a human donor in a cohort sampled during active COVID-19. The genes are TRBV7-2 and TRBJ1-4, with a weak D call TRBD1 (6 bases). The CDR3 nucleotides are TGTGCCAGCAGCCCCCAGGGGACGCCCGATGAGGAAAAACTGTTTTTT. It specifies CASSPQGTPDEEKLFF.